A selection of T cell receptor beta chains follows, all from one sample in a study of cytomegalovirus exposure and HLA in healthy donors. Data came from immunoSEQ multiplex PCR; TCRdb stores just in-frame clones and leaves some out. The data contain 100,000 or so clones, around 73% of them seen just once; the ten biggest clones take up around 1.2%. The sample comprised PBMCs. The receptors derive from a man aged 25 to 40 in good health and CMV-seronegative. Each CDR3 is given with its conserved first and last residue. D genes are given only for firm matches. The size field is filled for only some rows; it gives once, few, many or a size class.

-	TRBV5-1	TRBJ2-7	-	TGCGCCAGCAGTGTGGTGGCCGGGAGCTCCTACGAGCAGTACTTC	CASSVVAGSSYEQYF
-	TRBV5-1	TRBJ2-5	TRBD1	TGCGCCAGCAGCACGGACAGGTTTACAGAGACCCAGTACTTC	CASSTDRFTETQYF
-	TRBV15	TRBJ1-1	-	TGTGCCACCAGCAGGTCTCCTTTCATAAACAGGGAACAGTTGGACACTGAAGCTTTCTTT	CATSRSPFINREQLDTEAFF
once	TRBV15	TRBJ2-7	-	TGTGCCACCAGCGTCCGGACAGACTACGAGCAGTACTTC	CATSVRTDYEQYF
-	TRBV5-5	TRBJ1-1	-	TGTGCCAGCAGCATGCAGGGTATTGAAGCTTTCTTT	CASSMQGIEAFF
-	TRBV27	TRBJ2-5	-	TGTGCCAGCAGTTTATGGGCCTCACAAGAGACCCAGTACTTC	CASSLWASQETQYF
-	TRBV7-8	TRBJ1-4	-	TGTGCCAGCAGCCCTCTTAAAGTGCGGGGTAATGAAAAACTGTTTTTT	CASSPLKVRGNEKLFF
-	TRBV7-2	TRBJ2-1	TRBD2	TGTGCCAGCAGCTCCTCCAATCTAGCGGGGGGGCCTCGGTTCTTC	CASSSSNLAGGPRFF
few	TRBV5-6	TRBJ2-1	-	TGTGCCAGCAGCTTGGGCCTGGGGAGTCATGAGCAGTTCTTC	CASSLGLGSHEQFF
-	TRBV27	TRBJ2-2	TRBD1	TGTGCCAGCAGTTTCGAGGGGGCTAGCCCTTCCGGGGAGCTGTTTTTT	CASSFEGASPSGELFF
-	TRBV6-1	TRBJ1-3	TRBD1	TGTGCCAGCAGTGCCTCGGGACAGGGTGACACCATATATTTT	CASSASGQGDTIYF
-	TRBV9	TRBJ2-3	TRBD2	TGTGCCAGCAGCAGACGGGGGGGTAGAGATACGCAGTATTTT	CASSRRGGRDTQYF
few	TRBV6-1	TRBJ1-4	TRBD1	TGTGCCAGCAGTGTTCACAGGGGTTACACTAATGAAAAACTGTTTTTT	CASSVHRGYTNEKLFF
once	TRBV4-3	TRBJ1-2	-	TGCGCCAGCAGCCCTGAGGGTAGGGCTGGCTACACCTTC	CASSPEGRAGYTF
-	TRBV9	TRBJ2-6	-	TGTGCCAGCAGCGGTCTCGGCTCTGGGGCCAACGTCCTGACTTTC	CASSGLGSGANVLTF
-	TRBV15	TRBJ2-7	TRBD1	TGTGCCACCAGCAGAGTGACAGGGTTTAAGGACGAGCAGTACTTC	CATSRVTGFKDEQYF
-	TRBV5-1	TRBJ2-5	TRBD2	TGCGCCAGCAGCTTGGCCGGCGGGGGGGAGGAGACCCAGTACTTC	CASSLAGGGEETQYF
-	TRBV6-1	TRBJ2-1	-	TGTGCCAGCAGCCGCTACAATGAGCAGTTCTTC	CASSRYNEQFF
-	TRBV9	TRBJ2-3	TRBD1	TGTGCCAGCAGCGAGACAGGGGAAGATACGCAGTATTTT	CASSETGEDTQYF
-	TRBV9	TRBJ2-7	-	TGTGCCAGCAGCGGAACGTCGGGATGGGGTCTATACGAGCAGTACTTC	CASSGTSGWGLYEQYF
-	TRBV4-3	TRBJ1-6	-	TGCGCCAGCAGCCAGGACAATTATAATTCACCCCTCCACTTT	CASSQDNYNSPLHF
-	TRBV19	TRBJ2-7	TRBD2	TGTGCCAGTAGTCCAAGGACTAGCGGGACTTACGAGCAGTACTTC	CASSPRTSGTYEQYF
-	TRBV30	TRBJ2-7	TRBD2	TGTGCCTGGACAGAAGCGGGAGCCTACGAGCAGTACTTC	CAWTEAGAYEQYF
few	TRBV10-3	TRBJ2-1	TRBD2	TGTGCCATCAGTGAGACTAGCGGTACCTACAATGAGCAGTTCTTC	CAISETSGTYNEQFF
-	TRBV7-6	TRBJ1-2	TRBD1	TGTGCCAGCAGCGACCGACAGGGGATGCGGGGCTACACCTTC	CASSDRQGMRGYTF
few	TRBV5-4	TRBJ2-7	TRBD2	TGTGCCAGCAGCTTGATGTTCAGCGGGAGTAACGAGCAGTACTTC	CASSLMFSGSNEQYF
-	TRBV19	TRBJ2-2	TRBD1	TGTGCCAGTAGTACGGGACAGGGTAACGGGGAGCTGTTTTTT	CASSTGQGNGELFF
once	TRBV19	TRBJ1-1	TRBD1	TGTGCCAGTAGTATCGAGGGGGCTACTGAAGCTTTCTTT	CASSIEGATEAFF
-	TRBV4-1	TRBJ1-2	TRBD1	TGCGCCAGCAGCCAAGACCCGGACAGGAGTCCAACTAACTATGGCTACACCTTC	CASSQDPDRSPTNYGYTF
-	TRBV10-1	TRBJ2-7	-	TGCGCCAGCAGCGGGCCGTCCGGGATCGGCGAGCAGTACTTC	CASSGPSGIGEQYF
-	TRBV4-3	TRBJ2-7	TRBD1	TGCGCCAGCAGCCAAGATTACAGGGGTTACTCCGAGCAGTACTTC	CASSQDYRGYSEQYF
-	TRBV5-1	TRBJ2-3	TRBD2	TGCGCCAGCAGCACGGGACTAGCGGGGGGAGAAGTAACAGATACGCAGTATTTT	CASSTGLAGGEVTDTQYF
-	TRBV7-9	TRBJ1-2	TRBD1	TGTGCCAGCAGCTCTAGACAGGGAGACTATGGCTACACCTTC	CASSSRQGDYGYTF
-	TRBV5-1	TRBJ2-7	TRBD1	TGCGCCAGCAGCTATACGACCGGGACAGGGGGCGCCAGGGGTCGAGAGCAGTACTTC	CASSYTTGTGGARGREQYF
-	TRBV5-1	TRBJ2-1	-	TGCGCCAGCAGCCCCGAGCTGAATGAGCAGTTCTTC	CASSPELNEQFF
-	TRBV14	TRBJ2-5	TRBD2	TGTGCCAGCAGCCCGGGACTAGCGGGGGTGGAGACCCAGTACTTC	CASSPGLAGVETQYF
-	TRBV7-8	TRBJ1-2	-	TGTGCCAGCAGCTCTACTGGTAGCTATGGCTACACCTTC	CASSSTGSYGYTF
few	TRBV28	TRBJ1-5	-	TGTGCCAGCAGTTTAGCTGGGAGACGCAATCAGCCCCAGCATTTT	CASSLAGRRNQPQHF
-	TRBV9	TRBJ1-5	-	TGTGCCAGCAGCGCGGGGGATCAGCCCCAGCATTTT	CASSAGDQPQHF
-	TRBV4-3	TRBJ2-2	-	TGCGCCAGCAGCCAAGATACCGGGGCCGGGGAGCTGTTTTTT	CASSQDTGAGELFF
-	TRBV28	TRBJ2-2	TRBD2	TGTGCCACCTCACGGACTAGCGGGAACACCGGGGAGCTGTTTTTT	CATSRTSGNTGELFF
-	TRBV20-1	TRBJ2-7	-	TGCAGTGCTAAACAGTCCTACGAGCAGTACTTC	CSAKQSYEQYF
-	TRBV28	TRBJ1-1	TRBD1	TGTGCCAGCAGCACCGGGACAGTTGAAGCTTTCTTT	CASSTGTVEAFF
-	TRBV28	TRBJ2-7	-	TGTGCCAGCAGTTTCCTCTTGCAGGCAGGGGAAGGCTACGAGCAGTACTTC	CASSFLLQAGEGYEQYF
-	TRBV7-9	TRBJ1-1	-	TGTGCCAGCAGCAAAGGACAAGTCACGAACACTGAAGCTTTCTTT	CASSKGQVTNTEAFF
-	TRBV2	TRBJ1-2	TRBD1	TGTGCCGGCCAACGGGACAGGGGCTATGGCTACACCTTC	CAGQRDRGYGYTF
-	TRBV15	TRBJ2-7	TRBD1	TGTGCCACCAGCCCCTGGACAGGGTCATACGAGCAGTACTTC	CATSPWTGSYEQYF
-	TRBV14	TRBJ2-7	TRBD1	TGTGCCAGCAGCCAAGTCCTCGGGACAGGGGGCGAGCAGTACTTC	CASSQVLGTGGEQYF
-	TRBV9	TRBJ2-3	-	TGTGCCAGCAGCGTGACATCGAAAGGGGCAGATACGCAGTATTTT	CASSVTSKGADTQYF
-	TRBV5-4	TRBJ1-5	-	TGTGCCAGCAGCCAAGGGACACCTTATAGCAATCAGCCCCAGCATTTT	CASSQGTPYSNQPQHF
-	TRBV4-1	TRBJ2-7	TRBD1	TGCGCCAGCAGCCAACCGGGACAGGGTGAGCGGGAGCAGTACTTC	CASSQPGQGEREQYF
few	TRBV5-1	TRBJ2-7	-	TGCGCCAGCAGCTGGACAGAAACCTACGAGCAGTACTTC	CASSWTETYEQYF
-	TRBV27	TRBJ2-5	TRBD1	TGTGCCAGCAGGCTCAACAGGGGGCTTTTGGAGACCCAGTACTTC	CASRLNRGLLETQYF
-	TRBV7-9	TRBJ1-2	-	TGTGCCAGCAGCTTCCGGGATCTTAACTATGGCTACACCTTC	CASSFRDLNYGYTF
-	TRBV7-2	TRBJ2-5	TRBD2	TGTGCCAGCAGCTTATTGGGGGGAGGGGAGACCCAGTACTTC	CASSLLGGGETQYF